Following are 8 T cell receptor beta chains from one sample sequenced in a study of blood T cell repertoires in COVID-19. Generated by immunoSEQ multiplex PCR, the TCRdb table keeps only in-frame clones and is missing some. The profile covers just over 65,000 clones, with about nine tenths appearing a single time and roughly 8% taken by the ten largest. Input material: peripheral blood. The receptor set was obtained from a man aged 30 to 39 with acute or convalescent COVID-19.

This clone was detected only once. The chain uses TRBV27 and TRBJ1-2, with D maybe TRBD1 (5 bases). The CDR3 covers 15 residues. V dropped 5 bases and J dropped 4 bases, with 17 bases sitting between them. Germline CDR1 MNHEY, CDR2 SMNVEV (reference sequence). The CDR3, as DNA: TGTGCCAGCAGTCCCCTTGACAGAACCCTCTATGGCTACACCTTC. Encoded protein: CASSPLDRTLYGYTF.

The chain couples TRBV2 to TRBJ2-5; maybe TRBD2 (5 bases). Per germline, CDR1 SNHLY and CDR2 FYNNEI. Trimming left V 4 bases short and J 5 bases short, with 11 bases between. The length of the CDR3 is 13 residues. CDR3 in DNA: TGTGCCAGCAGTGTGAGGCGGGTGGAGACCCAGTACTTC. Translation gives CASSVRRVETQYF.

CDR3 in amino acids: CASSPQSLTGELFF. CDR3 nucleotides: TGCGCCAGCAGCCCACAGAGTCTCACCGGGGAGCTGTTTTTT. The J gene is TRBJ2-2, the V gene TRBV5-1; D uncertain. CDR3 length equals 14 residues. CDR1 and CDR2 (germline): SGHRS, YFSETQ. Trimming removed 4 bases at V and 4 bases at J, with 11 bases between.

CDR3 loop: CASSPEGPYGYTF. CDR3 DNA: TGCGCCAGCAGCCCGGAGGGCCCCTATGGCTACACCTTC. The chain carries TRBV5-1 and TRBJ1-2; unclear D gene. Germline values: CDR1 SGHRS, CDR2 YFSETQ. The V and J ends lost 4 bases and 4 bases respectively, with 11 bases between them. The length of the CDR3 is 13 residues.

The rearrangement uses TRBV5-1 and TRBJ2-7, with D maybe TRBD2 (7 bases). CDR3 size: 15 residues. The germline CDR1 and CDR2 sequences are SGHRS and YFSETQ. V lost 4 bases and J 3 bases, leaving 17 bases between the germline ends. CDR3 DNA sequence: TGCGCCAGCAGCACCCAGGGAGGGGGTCTCTACGAGCAGTACTTC. Translation: CASSTQGGGLYEQYF.

The J gene is TRBJ2-5, the V gene TRBV4-1, with D possibly matching TRBD2 (6 bases). V gave up 4 bases and J gave up 5 bases, with 17 bases separating them. Germline V gene sequence: CDR1 MGHRA, CDR2 YSYEKL. This CDR3 comprises 15 residues. The CDR3 DNA sequence: TGCGCCAGCAGCCTAACTGGCGGGGAACCGGAGACCCAGTACTTC. This translates into CASSLTGGEPETQYF.

The chain has TRBV13 and TRBJ1-2, with 7 bases lining up with TRBD1. V lost 5 bases to trimming and J lost 4 bases; unmatched junction nucleotides: 7. This CDR3 spans 14 amino acids. CDR1 and CDR2 from the germline V gene are PRHDT and FYEKMQ (reference sequence). As DNA, the CDR3 is TGTGCCAGCAGCACGAGACAGGGACCCTATGGCTACACCTTC. Its protein is CASSTRQGPYGYTF.

V usage is TRBV10-3 and J usage is TRBJ1-6; D is undetermined. Germline V gene data show CDR1 as ENHRY and CDR2 as SYGVKD. The germline V and J ends were trimmed by 3 bases and 5 bases, with 8 bases remaining between them. The CDR3 covers 14 residues. The CDR3 coding sequence is TGTGCCATCAGTGACGGAGTAAATAATTCACCCCTCCACTTT. Protein: CAISDGVNNSPLHF.